This T cell receptor (beta chain) emerged from a study of post-analysis software for immune sequencing data. Whole-study context: Relapsing-remitting, secondary progressive and progressive-relapsing multiple sclerosis courses were included. Study-wide points: Patients carried roughly 5 TRBV segments more frequently than controls did, and TRBV5-6, TRBV5-1 and TRBV20-1 were among them.

To note about this clonotype: Its target is not known.

In germline, CDR1 is SEHNR, CDR2 FQNEAQ (reference sequence). The CDR3 extends over 15 amino acids. Researchers reported that TCR beta cDNA libraries carried unique molecular identifiers. A population of about 0.95 to 11 million T cells gave rise to about half a million cDNA molecules. From the PCR reads, TCRdb called clonotypes with MiXCR, one entry per CDR3 protein. This table has 750,000 to 900,000 distinct CDR3 sequences, approximately 44% appearing once. This TCR came from a girl aged 5-17 years with multiple sclerosis. The chain recombines TRBV7-9 with TRBJ2-7, with D hard to call. The J call may not be correct, given that the DNA end is closer to TRBJ2-5. The sequencing input was blood. The CDR3 sequence: CASSLLSDLRETQYF. DNA of the CDR3: TGTGCCAGCAGCTTATTATCAGACCTAAGGGAGACCCAGTACTTC.